Listed here is a single T cell receptor beta chain. Its antigen remains unknown. The authors ran a second PCR of about 6 to 11 cycles using a sample-barcoded 5' primer and a J-beta primer mix. One entry per CDR3 protein results from TCRdb running MiXCR on the 5' RACE reads. This sample yields over 700,000 distinct CDR3 sequences, of which roughly 25% are seen a single time; 9.4% belongs to the top ten. The CDR3 spans 12 residues. The germline V and J ends were trimmed by 3 bases and 2 bases, with 6 bases remaining between them. The germline V gene encodes CDR1 DFQATT and CDR2 SNEGSKA (reference sequence). Individuals who donated were healthy Caucasians from Russia aged about 6 to 95. The data stem from a study of blood T cells in healthy people across ages. Overall study results and limits: Greater diversity and more naive CD4+ cells were seen in long-lived donors than in aged donors.

The same data also went into a second study, on T cells of mothers and their children.

The source of this sequence is a boy aged 10-17 years in good health. The sequenced material came from blood. The V call is TRBV20-1, the J call TRBJ2-3; no reliable D call. The CDR3 here is CSARETTDTQYF. CDR3 sequence (DNA): TGCAGTGCTAGGGAGACCACAGATACGCAGTATTTT.